This T cell receptor beta chain was observed in a study of chemoradiotherapy in HPV16-positive cancers. With V trimmed by 0 bases and J by 9 bases, 7 bases remained unmatched. The CDR3 sequence is 14 residues long. Germline V CDR1 and CDR2: MNHNY, SVGAGI (reference sequence). TCRdb's copy holds only in-frame clones and misses some; the assay was immunoSEQ multiplex PCR. The data contain around 5,000 clones, over 60% of them singletons. The rearrangement joins TRBV6-6 to TRBJ1-1; 7 bases align to TRBD1. This clonotype was obtained from a human donor with HPV-associated anogenital cancer. The sample was taken from a patient who underwent chemoradiotherapy. CDR3 DNA sequence: TGTGCCAGCAGTTACTCACGACAGGGAGATCAAGCTTTCTTT. Translating it yields CASSYSRQGDQAFF.